The sequence of this T cell receptor beta chain was determined in a study of T-cell reconstitution after alpha-beta-depleted transplantation in children. The CDR3 is 14 residues long. Germline values: CDR1 SGHRS, CDR2 YFSETQ. Trimming pared 0 bases from V and 6 bases from J, leaving 9 bases between. Preparing the TCRbeta library involved the use of unique molecular identifiers. TCRdb reprocessed the PCR reads via MiXCR and lists one record per CDR3 protein. The sample contains roughly 350,000 distinct CDR3 sequences, 10% of which appear only once. The clonotype originates from a human donor who donated a stem cell graft to a child with acute lymphoblastic leukemia. This sequence joins TRBV5-1 and TRBJ2-2; no definite D call. The sample in question was PBMCs from the stem cell graft donor, obtained from the stem cell graft. CDR3 nucleotides: TGCGCCAGCAGCTTGGATACGACTGCCGGGGAGCTGTTTTTT. It translates to CASSLDTTAGELFF.